This TCR beta chain was sequenced during a study of early T cells in non-severe SARS-CoV-2 infection. Study overall: The input, bulk RNA from unsorted whole blood, was sequenced, and chains were unpaired. Findings and caveats of the study: In VDJdb matching, anti-spike CD8 responses were favored while private and CD4 specificities went missing.

Germline-derived CDR1 and CDR2 are SGHNT and YYREEE (reference sequence). The CDR3 sequence is 14 residues long. Losses at the gene ends were 5 bases for V and 5 bases for J; bases not matched to a gene: 9. The library protocol tagged individual cDNA molecules with unique molecular identifiers. From the 5' RACE reads, TCRdb called clonotypes with MiXCR, one entry per CDR3 protein. Among roughly 75,000 distinct CDR3 sequences, around 8.7% were seen once, and the ten largest hold approximately 5%. This clonotype was recorded a few times. The antigen is unknown. Sequencing input: whole blood. The sequence was obtained from an adult who was a healthcare worker with PCR-confirmed SARS-CoV-2 infection or an uninfected control (not recorded which). J is TRBJ1-2 and V is TRBV5-4; the match to TRBD1 covers 7 bases. CDR3 sequence (DNA): TGTGCCAGCAGTTCGGGACAGTCCGCTTATGGCTACACCTTC. This gives the protein CASSSGQSAYGYTF.